This TCR beta chain was sequenced for a study of cytomegalovirus exposure and HLA in healthy donors. General study points: A later analysis found most CMV-associated TCR beta chains apparently HLA-restricted. In a later analysis, DRB1 alleles had the most associated TCRs; HLA-C alleles the fewest. Certain sequence variants were highly shared and formed a cluster, and this cluster was likely a sequencing artifact. The study put under 200 TCR beta chains on its list as cytomegalovirus-associated.

The PCR used 60 Vbeta and 13 Jbeta primers. Sequencing was performed with immunoSEQ multiplex PCR; in TCRdb, only in-frame clones are kept and a portion is missing. Among about 110,000 clones listed, more than 65% were seen once. This clone showed up just a few times. Its antigen is currently unknown. J gave up 0 bases and V 4 bases, and 9 bases lay outside the gene matches. The germline V gene has CDR1 ENHRY and CDR2 SYGVKD. The CDR3 extends over 16 amino acids. This TCR came from a boy aged 5-17 years in good health and CMV-seronegative. The sequenced sample consisted of PBMCs. The V and J genes are TRBV10-3 and TRBJ2-7; 7 bases align to TRBD2. The CDR3 sequence: CAISGREGTASYEQYF. DNA of the CDR3: TGTGCCATCAGTGGGAGGGAGGGGACGGCCTCCTACGAGCAGTACTTC.